The 29 T cell receptor beta chains reported below all come from one sample, sequenced in a study of T cell changes during pregnancy in multiple sclerosis. Data came from immunoSEQ multiplex PCR; TCRdb stores just in-frame clones and leaves some out. In the table there are about 70,000 clones, roughly 94% of which are singletons. Material: peripheral blood, obtained in the third trimester of pregnancy. The origin of the receptors is a female donor with multiple sclerosis, enrolled in a pregnancy study.

The chain joins TRBV15 to TRBJ1-1; D is possibly TRBD1 (5 bases). V gave up 5 bases and J gave up 1 base, with 17 bases separating them. CDR3 size: 16 residues. Germline V gene data show CDR1 as LNHNV and CDR2 as YYDKDF (reference sequence). Written as DNA, the CDR3 is TGTGCCACCAGCCCGGGCGGGGCAGGCTCGAACACTGAAGCTTTCTTT. Its translation is CATSPGGAGSNTEAFF. Complete variable domain (other parts from reference TRBV15 and TRBJ1-1): DAMVIQNPRYQVTQFGKPVTLSCSQTLNHNVMYWYQQKSSQAPKLLFHYYDKDFNNEADTPDNFQSRRPNTSFCFLDIRSPGLGDTAMYLCATSPGGAGSNTEAFFGQGTRLTVV.

The V and J genes are TRBV19 and TRBJ1-2, with D perhaps matching TRBD1 (6 bases). The CDR3 contains 15 residues. CDR1 and CDR2 from the germline V gene are LNHDA and SQIVND (reference sequence). V shed 2 bases and J shed 4 bases, with 14 bases lying between them. Here the CDR3 DNA reads TGTGCCAGTAGTATAACAGGGTCAACGGGCTATGGCTACACCTTC. This translates into CASSITGSTGYGYTF.

The rearrangement joins TRBV6-5 to TRBJ1-1; 8 nucleotides line up with TRBD1. The CDR3 has 14 amino acids. Trimming took 4 bases from V and 4 from J; bases not matched to a gene: 5. Germline values: CDR1 MNHEY, CDR2 SVGAGI. In DNA, the CDR3 is TGTGCCAGCAGTTCCGCAGGGGGCGTCACTGAAGCTTTCTTT. It yields the protein CASSSAGGVTEAFF.

This chain uses TRBV18 with TRBJ2-4; TRBD1 agrees at 8 bases. Germline loops: CDR1 KGHSH, CDR2 LQKENI. This CDR3 region has 18 residues. J lost 2 bases, V lost 2 bases, and 11 bases had no gene match. The CDR3 loop is CASSPWSGGAFTKNIQYF. CDR3 nucleotides: TGTGCCAGCTCACCATGGTCAGGGGGCGCCTTTACCAAAAACATTCAGTACTTC.

The V gene is TRBV9, the J gene TRBJ2-6, with 10 bases identical to TRBD1. Germline trimming cut 0 bases from V and 0 bases from J; bases unmatched to any gene: 6. CDR1 SGDLS and CDR2 YYNGEE come from the germline V gene. The CDR3 runs to 19 residues. CDR3 coding DNA: TGTGCCAGCAGCGTAGCGGGACAGGGGACTTTCTCTGGGGCCAACGTCCTGACTTTC. This encodes CASSVAGQGTFSGANVLTF.

J is TRBJ2-7 and V is TRBV29-1, with a weak D call TRBD1 (6 bases). V dropped 6 bases and J dropped 7 bases, with 13 bases sitting between them. Per the germline V gene, CDR1 is SQVTM and CDR2 is ANQGSEA. The CDR3 extends over 11 amino acids. The CDR3 region is CSVTGSPEQYF. CDR3 in DNA: TGCAGCGTCACAGGGTCTCCGGAGCAGTACTTC.

This clone is a singleton in its sample. CDR3 DNA sequence: TGTGCCACTACAAGCACAGTTAACACCGGGGAGCTGTTTTTT. This translates into CATTSTVNTGELFF. The chain is built from TRBV21-1 and TRBJ2-2; the tabulated D call, TRBD1, remains unverified against the DNA. TRBV21-1 is classified as a pseudogene. The CDR3 loop spans 14 amino acids.

The J gene is TRBJ1-5, the V gene TRBV5-5; D is ambiguous. The V end was cut by 0 bases, the J end by 4 bases, with 8 bases between. Germline V CDR1 and CDR2: SGHKS, YYEKEE (reference sequence). The CDR3 extends over 14 amino acids. CDR3 bases: TGTGCCAGCAGCTTGGGACTGAAGAATCAGCCCCAGCATTTT. Its protein is CASSLGLKNQPQHF.

J is TRBJ2-7 and V is TRBV2, with 10 bases aligning to TRBD1. V dropped 7 bases and J dropped 6; count of bases not matched to a gene: 6. The CDR3 runs 13 residues. Germline CDR1 and CDR2: SNHLY and FYNNEI. CDR3 DNA sequence: TGTGCCAGCAAGGGGACAGGGGATATCGAGCAGTACTTC. This gives the protein CASKGTGDIEQYF.

The rearrangement uses TRBV27 and TRBJ2-3; D might be TRBD2 (6 bases). CDR3 length equals 13 residues. Trimming pared 9 bases from V and 1 base from J, leaving 11 bases between. The germline V gene has CDR1 MNHEY and CDR2 SMNVEV (reference sequence). CDR3 residues: CASGRYGTDTQYF. Written as DNA, the CDR3 is TGTGCCAGTGGGAGGTATGGCACAGATACGCAGTATTTT.

The chain carries TRBV15 and TRBJ2-1; D possibly corresponds to TRBD1 (6 bases). Germline V CDR1 and CDR2: LNHNV, YYDKDF (reference sequence). CDR3 length: 14 amino acids. With 0 bases removed from V and 4 bases from J, the gap between germline ends came to 7 bases. CDR3: CATSREDRYNEQFF. CDR3 coding DNA: TGTGCCACCAGCAGAGAAGACAGGTACAATGAGCAGTTCTTC.

The CDR3 is CASSLRLAGIYEQYF. The DNA of the CDR3 is TGTGCCAGCAGCTTGCGACTAGCGGGGATTTACGAGCAGTACTTC. V and J are TRBV7-2 and TRBJ2-7; 11 bases align to TRBD2. V lost 3 bases to trimming and J lost 4 bases; unmatched junction nucleotides: 5. In germline, CDR1 is SGHTA, CDR2 FQGNSA. The length of the CDR3 is 15 residues.

The CDR3 is CASSLGQGDLNTEAFF. In DNA form, the CDR3 reads TGTGCCAGCAGCTTAGGCCAGGGCGACCTGAACACTGAAGCTTTCTTT. The chain has TRBV7-9 and TRBJ1-1; possible D gene TRBD1, 5 bases. Between the trimmed V and J ends, which lost 1 base and 0 bases, there was a span of 12 bases. This CDR3 spans 16 amino acids. CDR1 and CDR2 from the germline V gene are SEHNR and FQNEAQ (reference sequence).

In this sample, this clone turned up once. The chain uses TRBV7-9 and TRBJ1-2, with D possibly being TRBD1 (5 bases). With 6 bases removed from V and 4 bases from J, the gap between germline ends came to 9 bases. This CDR3 spans 12 amino acids. The germline V gene encodes CDR1 SEHNR and CDR2 FQNEAQ (reference sequence). CDR3 residues: CASSGTSYGYTF. The CDR3 nucleotides read TGTGCCAGCAGTGGGACTTCCTATGGCTACACCTTC. Drawing the rest from reference TRBV7-9 and TRBJ1-2, the complete variable domain is DTGVSQNPRHKITKRGQNVTFRCDPISEHNRLYWYRQTLGQGPEFLTYFQNEAQLEKSRLLSDRFSAERPKGSFSTLEIQRTEQGDSAMYLCASSGTSYGYTFGSGTRLTVV.

The chain combines TRBV7-2 with TRBJ1-2, with TRBD1 matching over 8 bases. The CDR3 runs to 14 residues. Germline CDR1 is SGHTA and CDR2 is FQGNSA. After removal of 5 bases from V and 8 bases from J, the junction contained 10 bases not matched to a gene. The CDR3 nucleotides are TGTGCCAGCAGCACCCCAGGGGGCTTTTGGGGCTACACCTTC. Its translation: CASSTPGGFWGYTF.

The chain is built from TRBV9 and TRBJ1-1, with a possible D match to TRBD1 (5 bases). Trimming removed 0 bases from V and 13 bases from J, with 19 bases in between. The CDR3 is 14 residues long. Germline V gene sequence: CDR1 SGDLS, CDR2 YYNGEE. The CDR3 is CASSVDSVRQGIFF. In DNA form, the CDR3 reads TGTGCCAGCAGCGTAGATTCCGTCCGCCAGGGCATTTTCTTT.

This chain joins TRBV5-1 and TRBJ2-3, with D possibly matching TRBD1 (5 bases). Germline loops: CDR1 SGHRS, CDR2 YFSETQ. The CDR3 is 14 residues long. The ends were cut back, 4 bases at V and 0 bases at J, with 9 bases in the middle. CDR3 sequence: CASSLDMSTDTQYF. In nucleotides, the CDR3 is TGCGCCAGCAGCCTGGACATGAGCACAGATACGCAGTATTTT.

V gene TRBV4-3 combines with J gene TRBJ1-1; no firm D call. The CDR3 has 15 residues. The germline CDR1 and CDR2 sequences are LGHNA and YSLEER. V was clipped by 1 base and J by 5 bases, with 14 bases between them. DNA for the CDR3: TGCGCCAGCAGCCAAGGAGGGTTCGGTGAGACTGAAGCTTTCTTT. Translation: CASSQGGFGETEAFF.

The genes are TRBV5-5 and TRBJ2-2; D might be TRBD2 (7 bases). CDR3 length: 16 residues. Germline values: CDR1 SGHKS, CDR2 YYEKEE (reference sequence). V was clipped by 1 base and J by 3 bases, with 13 bases between them. The CDR3 DNA is TGTGCCAGCAGCTTGCCGGGGGGCGCCGACACCGGGGAGCTGTTTTTT. This codes for CASSLPGGADTGELFF.

The rearrangement links TRBV9 to TRBJ2-5, with 14 positions matching TRBD2. There are 16 residues in the CDR3. V was clipped by 4 bases and J by 1 base; unmatched bases: 3. The germline V gene encodes CDR1 SGDLS and CDR2 YYNGEE. CDR3 sequence (DNA): TGTGCCAGCAGCCCCGGACTAGCGGGGGGCCAAGAGACCCAGTACTTC. Amino acid sequence: CASSPGLAGGQETQYF.

This clone has just one count. This rearrangement joins TRBV4-3 to TRBJ1-3; D remains ambiguous. The germline V and J ends were trimmed by 0 bases and 2 bases, with 14 bases remaining between them. The germline gives CDR1 LGHNA, CDR2 YSLEER. The CDR3 runs to 17 residues. CDR3 loop: CASSQDVRRGTGNTIYF. The DNA of the CDR3 is TGCGCCAGCAGCCAAGACGTCAGACGAGGGACTGGAAACACCATATATTTT.

This chain connects TRBV6-6 to TRBJ2-2, with D maybe TRBD2 (6 bases). Germline loops: CDR1 MNHNY, CDR2 SVGAGI (reference sequence). CDR3 size: 14 residues. Between the trimmed V and J ends, which lost 5 bases and 1 base, there was a span of 8 bases. This chain's CDR3 is CASSPGRNTGELFF. The CDR3 DNA sequence: TGTGCCAGCAGTCCCGGGAGGAACACCGGGGAGCTGTTTTTT.

The rearrangement links TRBV6-5 to TRBJ1-1, with TRBD1 matching over 9 bases. The CDR3 sequence is 12 residues long. J lost 10 bases, V lost 6 bases, and 6 bases had no gene match. Germline V lookup: CDR1 MNHEY, CDR2 SVGAGI. CDR3 amino acids: CASSDPGQGAFF. In DNA, the CDR3 is TGTGCCAGCAGCGACCCGGGACAGGGAGCTTTCTTT.

The chain links TRBV14 to TRBJ2-3, with 7 positions matching TRBD2. Germline trimming cut 4 bases from V and 0 bases from J; bases unmatched to any gene: 1. Germline V lookup: CDR1 SGHDN, CDR2 FVKESK. This CDR3 is 14 amino acids long. CDR3 sequence (DNA): TGTGCCAGCAGCCTTAGCGGGAGCACAGATACGCAGTATTTT. Amino acid sequence: CASSLSGSTDTQYF.

The chain couples TRBV6-5 to TRBJ1-2, with unresolved D. V lost 7 bases and J lost 2, with 8 bases in between. The CDR3 is made up of 12 amino acids. CDR1 MNHEY and CDR2 SVGAGI come from the germline V gene. The CDR3 DNA reads TGTGCCAGCATCAACAGCAACTATGGCTACACCTTC. This translates into CASINSNYGYTF.

A single count supports this clone. This sequence joins TRBV7-6 and TRBJ2-7, with 7 bases aligning to TRBD1. The length of the CDR3 is 14 residues. V was clipped by 4 bases and J by 1 base; unmatched bases: 4. CDR1 is SGHVS, CDR2 FNYEAQ, per germline. In DNA, the CDR3 is TGTGCCAGCAGCTATCGGGACAGTTCCTACGAGCAGTACTTC. Translation: CASSYRDSSYEQYF. Full variable domain (rest looked up from reference TRBV7-6 and TRBJ2-7): GAGVSQSPRYKVTKRGQDVALRCDPISGHVSLYWYRQALGQGPEFLTYFNYEAQQDKSGLPNDRFSAERPEGSISTLTIQRTEQRDSAMYRCASSYRDSSYEQYFGPGTRLTVT.

The DNA for the CDR3 is TGTGCCAGCAGCAGCTCGGGAAGGGCCCCCTCTGGGGCCAACGTCCTGACTTTC. It codes for CASSSSGRAPSGANVLTF. The chain links TRBV21-1 to TRBJ2-6; the D call in the table, TRBD2, was not verified against the DNA. TRBV21-1 corresponds to a pseudogene. This CDR3 is 18 amino acids long.

The rearrangement links TRBV6-1 to TRBJ1-4; TRBD1 matches at 9 bases. Germline V gene data show CDR1 as MNHNS and CDR2 as SASEGT. With 6 bases clipped from V and 6 bases from J, the junction kept 8 bases outside the gene matches. This CDR3 comprises 15 residues. CDR3 residues: CASSTGQGGHEKLFF. CDR3 coding DNA: TGTGCCAGCAGCACGGGACAGGGAGGGCATGAAAAACTGTTTTTT.

The rearrangement links TRBV5-5 to TRBJ1-2; D is unclear. The germline V gene has CDR1 SGHKS and CDR2 YYEKEE (reference sequence). The CDR3 spans 14 residues. Between the trimmed V and J ends, which lost 0 bases and 4 bases, there was a span of 10 bases. The CDR3 DNA reads TGTGCCAGCAGCTTGGACGGGAAAAGCTATGGCTACACCTTC. It specifies CASSLDGKSYGYTF.